This T cell receptor (beta chain) was observed in a study of metastatic and nonmetastatic thyroid tumors. Germline CDR1 and CDR2: LNHDA and SQIVND (reference sequence). Deletions cut 3 bases from V and 5 bases from J, with 27 bases between. There are 19 residues in the CDR3. TCRdb re-called the PCR reads via MiXCR. The table includes some 34,000 clones, about a sixth detected once. This clone appeared many times. Thyroid surgery took place with no prior treatment in any patient. The receptor was derived from a female donor with papillary thyroid cancer or a benign thyroid nodule (not recorded which). Some clones in this sample may be carry-over from other donors' samples. The chain recombines TRBV19 with TRBJ2-3; possibly TRBD1 for D (5 bases). The sequencing input was blood. CDR3 in amino acids: CASSILPPGFALQGDTQYF. The CDR3 DNA follows: TGTGCCAGTAGTATTCTGCCCCCAGGATTCGCACTTCAGGGAGATACGCAGTATTTT.